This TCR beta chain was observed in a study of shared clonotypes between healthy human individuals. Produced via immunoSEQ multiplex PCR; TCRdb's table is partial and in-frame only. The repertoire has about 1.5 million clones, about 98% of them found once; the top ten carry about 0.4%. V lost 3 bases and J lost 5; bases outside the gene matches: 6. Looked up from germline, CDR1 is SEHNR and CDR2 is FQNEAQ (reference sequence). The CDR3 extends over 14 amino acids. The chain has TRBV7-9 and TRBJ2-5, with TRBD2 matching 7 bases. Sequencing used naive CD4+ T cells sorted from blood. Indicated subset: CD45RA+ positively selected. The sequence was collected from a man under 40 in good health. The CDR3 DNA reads TGTGCCAGCAGCTTTTGGGAGGGCGCGGAGACCCAGTACTTC. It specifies CASSFWEGAETQYF.